This T cell receptor beta chain was obtained from a study of shared clonotypes between healthy human individuals. Clones were sequenced by immunoSEQ multiplex PCR, and TCRdb holds only the in-frame ones, with some missing. The sample has some 1.5 million clones; 95% to 99% are singletons. Deletions cut 7 bases from V and 5 bases from J, with 11 bases between. This CDR3 region has 11 residues. Germline assignment: CDR1 SQVTM and CDR2 ANQGSEA. The chain carries TRBV29-1 and TRBJ2-5; D not resolved. Sequencing used naive CD4+ T cells sorted from blood. The subset is: CD45RA+ positively selected. The TCR comes from a man aged 30 to 45 in good health. CDR3 protein: CSGRHSETQYF. The CDR3 nucleotides read TGCAGCGGAAGGCATAGTGAGACCCAGTACTTC.